The 29 T cell receptor beta chains in this list originate from one sample, sequenced in a study of T cells in Graves' hyperthyroidism and ophthalmopathy. Amplification targeted TCR beta CDR3 regions from RNA transcripts. The HTBI primer set was used in a first-round RT-PCR of the TCR CDR3. TCRdb reprocessed the multiplex PCR reads with MiXCR, giving one entry per CDR3 protein. The sample has around 340,000 distinct CDR3 sequences; around 17% are singletons. Sequenced input: blood. The receptors derive from a man aged 25-45 years with Graves' hyperthyroidism.

This clonotype came up many times. This chain links TRBV2 with TRBJ1-2; no firm D call. V was trimmed by 5 bases and J by 2 bases, leaving 6 bases between them. Germline V gene lookup returns CDR1 SNHLY and CDR2 FYNNEI. The CDR3 runs to 12 residues. CDR3 bases: TGTGCCAGCAGTCCAGCGAACTATGGCTACACCTTC. This encodes CASSPANYGYTF.

The V and J genes are TRBV12-5 and TRBJ2-5, with 9 bases lining up with TRBD1. With 2 bases clipped from V and 5 bases from J, the junction kept 9 bases outside the gene matches. This CDR3 spans 16 amino acids. Germline-derived CDR1 and CDR2 are LGHNT and FRNRAP. CDR3 sequence reads: CASGLTDRGFGETQYF. Here the CDR3 DNA reads TGTGCTAGTGGTTTGACTGACAGGGGGTTTGGGGAGACCCAGTACTTC.

The chain couples TRBV19 to TRBJ1-1; D is uncertain. Germline V CDR1 and CDR2: LNHDA, SQIVND (reference sequence). The CDR3 runs 13 residues. Deletions cut 7 bases from V and 3 bases from J, with 12 bases between. DNA for the CDR3: TGTGCCAGTAACGAGTTGCGGGACACTGAAGCTTTCTTT. Translation: CASNELRDTEAFF.

V usage is TRBV7-6 and J usage is TRBJ2-6; 9 positions agree with TRBD1. The CDR3 runs 18 residues. CDR1 and CDR2 (germline): SGHVS, FNYEAQ. V was pared by 5 bases and J by 7 bases, with 15 bases of the junction left unmatched. For the CDR3, the DNA is TGTGCCAGCAGCAACCAACTTTCGACAGGGGGAGGTGCCAACGTCCTGACTTTC. Its translation: CASSNQLSTGGGANVLTF.

The chain links TRBV6-2 or TRBV6-3 to TRBJ2-1; D remains unclear. The germline V gene encodes CDR1 MNHEY and CDR2 SVGEGT. Trimming removed 7 bases from V and 4 bases from J, with 17 bases in between. The CDR3 contains 15 residues. The DNA of the CDR3 is TGTGCCAGCACATTAAAGCGATACCAATACAATGAGCAGTTCTTC. Its translation is CASTLKRYQYNEQFF.

This clonotype showed up many times. The DNA of the CDR3 is TGTGCCAGCAGCCTGACGTGGGGGCTGGGGACCCAGTACTTC. Its translation: CASSLTWGLGTQYF. The gene calls are TRBV7-2 and TRBJ2-5; tentative D call: TRBD1 (6 bases). Germline V lookup: CDR1 SGHTA, CDR2 FQGNSA. Trimming left V 5 bases short and J 7 bases short, with 17 bases between. The CDR3 totals 14 residues.

This clonotype was seen only a few times. The V call is TRBV7-8, the J call TRBJ2-6; 9 bases map to TRBD1. The CDR3 consists of 20 residues. The junction had 15 bases not matched to a gene; V was cut back by 6 bases and J by 0 bases. CDR1 SGHVS and CDR2 FQNEAQ come from the germline V gene. The CDR3 region has the DNA TGTGCCAGCAGGGAAAGGAGGGGACAGGGTGGCCTCTCTGGGGCCAACGTCCTGACTTTC. This sequence encodes CASRERRGQGGLSGANVLTF.

In this sample, this clonotype turned up many times. The J gene is TRBJ2-1, the V gene TRBV11-2, with a weak D call TRBD2 (7 bases). Germline V gene data show CDR1 as SGHAT and CDR2 as FQNNGV. This CDR3 comprises 16 residues. V was cut by 0 bases and J by 6 bases, with 15 bases left in between. The CDR3 sequence: CASSLDQRGGGNEQFF. The DNA for the CDR3 is TGTGCCAGCAGCTTAGATCAGAGGGGAGGGGGCAATGAGCAGTTCTTC.

The sample holds many counts of this clonotype. The chain recombines TRBV6-1 with TRBJ1-4; D remains unclear. Trimming removed 7 bases from V and 5 bases from J, with 11 bases in between. CDR1 is MNHNS and CDR2 is SASEGT in the germline V gene. The CDR3 has 13 residues. In DNA form, the CDR3 reads TGTGCCAGCATGGACGGAGAGAATGAAAAACTGTTTTTT. It codes for CASMDGENEKLFF.

This clonotype has just a few counts. The chain recombines TRBV6-1 with TRBJ1-4; D not certain. V was pared by 5 bases and J by 0 bases, with 10 bases between. Germline V gives CDR1 MNHNS, CDR2 SASEGT. The CDR3 contains 15 residues. The CDR3 here is CASSYSGATNEKLFF. For the CDR3, the DNA is TGTGCCAGCAGTTACTCTGGGGCAACTAATGAAAAACTGTTTTTT.

At least ten counts were recorded for this clonotype. This rearrangement joins TRBV12-3 or TRBV12-4 to TRBJ2-3; 11 bases fit TRBD2. Trimming removed 8 bases from V and 1 base from J; junction bases left unmatched: 8. This CDR3 has 16 amino acids. The CDR3 here is CASAPALAGGTDTQYF. Here the CDR3 DNA reads TGTGCCAGCGCCCCGGCACTAGCGGGAGGCACAGATACGCAGTATTTT.

This clonotype was observed at least ten times. V usage is TRBV2 and J usage is TRBJ2-3; the D is unclear. There are 13 residues in the CDR3. Germline assignment: CDR1 SNHLY and CDR2 FYNNEI. V was cut by 1 base and J by 2 bases, with 4 bases left in between. The CDR3 nucleotides read TGTGCCAGCAGTGAAGACGCCACAGATACGCAGTATTTT. Protein sequence: CASSEDATDTQYF.

This clonotype was seen only a few times. J is TRBJ1-3 and V is TRBV5-1, with 7 bases lining up with TRBD1. This CDR3 is 13 amino acids long. Losses at the gene ends were 4 bases for V and 8 bases for J; bases not matched to a gene: 6. Germline CDR1 SGHRS, CDR2 YFSETQ. This CDR3 is CASSTRTGDTIYF. In nucleotides, the CDR3 is TGCGCCAGCAGCACCCGGACAGGAGACACCATATATTTT.

In its sample, this clonotype was seen many times. J is TRBJ2-3 and V is TRBV27; D not certain. The CDR3 is 17 residues long. Germline loops: CDR1 MNHEY, CDR2 SMNVEV (reference sequence). The V end lost 2 bases, the J end lost 4 bases, and 19 bases lay between the germline ends. The CDR3 region has the DNA TGTGCCAGCAGTTTACCGCGAGAGCTCTATCGTCCAGATACGCAGTATTTT. This gives the protein CASSLPRELYRPDTQYF.

This clonotype appeared a few times. V gene TRBV19 combines with J gene TRBJ1-2, with D possibly matching TRBD1 (6 bases). The V end lost 3 bases, the J end lost 7 bases, and 12 bases lay between the germline ends. The length of the CDR3 is 13 residues. CDR1 LNHDA and CDR2 SQIVND come from the germline V gene (reference sequence). CDR3 region: CASSMGTTTGYTF. Here the CDR3 DNA reads TGTGCCAGTAGTATGGGGACAACGACTGGCTACACCTTC.

This clonotype was detected ten times or more. This chain joins TRBV12-3 or TRBV12-4 and TRBJ2-3; no definite D call. V was shortened by 3 bases and J by 0 bases, with 10 bases between the two germline ends. The CDR3 extends over 15 amino acids. The CDR3 DNA follows: TGTGCCAGCAGTTTGTCGTCGACAAGCACAGATACGCAGTATTTT. It translates to CASSLSSTSTDTQYF.

The chain has TRBV12-3 or TRBV12-4 and TRBJ1-2; the D is unclear. Trimming shortened V by 3 bases and J by 2 bases, and 4 bases separated the two germline ends. The length of the CDR3 is 12 residues. Written as DNA, the CDR3 is TGTGCCAGCAGTTTCTGGAACTATGGCTACACCTTC. It yields the protein CASSFWNYGYTF.

The chain uses TRBV3-1 and TRBJ2-7, with D perhaps matching TRBD1 (6 bases). This CDR3 comprises 14 residues. Deletions cut 4 bases from V and 4 bases from J, with 14 bases between. Germline CDR1 is LGHDT and CDR2 is YNNKEL (reference sequence). The CDR3, as DNA: TGTGCCAGCAGCCCTACAGGGTTTCAGTACGAGCAGTACTTC. This gives the protein CASSPTGFQYEQYF.

This clonotype came up once. The chain combines TRBV6-1 with TRBJ2-7; TRBD2 aligns across 11 bases. Germline-derived CDR1 and CDR2 are MNHNS and SASEGT. Unmatched junction bases numbered 6, after V lost 5 bases and J lost 6 bases. CDR3 length: 14 amino acids. CDR3 amino acids: CASSRTSGHFEQYF. As DNA, the CDR3 is TGTGCCAGCAGTCGGACTAGCGGGCACTTCGAGCAGTACTTC.

This clonotype has only one observation. The rearrangement joins TRBV12-5 to TRBJ2-5; no clear D gene. The CDR3 is 13 amino acids. Trimming took 7 bases from V and 1 from J, leaving 10 bases between them. CDR1 LGHNT and CDR2 FRNRAP come from the germline V gene. The DNA for the CDR3 is TGTGCTAGTGCTCAAAGGGTCCAAGAGACCCAGTACTTC. This gives the protein CASAQRVQETQYF.

This clonotype came up a few times. The J gene is TRBJ2-5, the V gene TRBV2; tentatively, D is TRBD2 (6 bases). V was clipped by 4 bases and J by 3 bases, with 9 bases between them. This CDR3 comprises 13 residues. Germline lookup yields CDR1 SNHLY and CDR2 FYNNEI. Here the CDR3 reads CASSGVAEETQYF. CDR3 in DNA: TGTGCCAGCAGTGGGGTAGCGGAAGAGACCCAGTACTTC.

The V gene is TRBV10-2, the J gene TRBJ2-7; tentatively, D is TRBD1 (5 bases). CDR1 is WSHSY, CDR2 SAAADI, per germline. CDR3 length: 14 amino acids. V lost 5 bases and J lost 2, with 13 bases in between. CDR3 sequence (DNA): TGCGCCAGCAGTTCTCTTGGGGCCCCCTACGAGCAGTACTTC. It translates to CASSSLGAPYEQYF.

This clonotype has only a few counts. The rearrangement uses TRBV6-2 or TRBV6-3 and TRBJ1-6; D is uncertain. The V gene's germline CDR1 is MNHEY and CDR2 SVGEGT. V was cut by 5 bases and J by 7 bases, with 12 bases left in between. The CDR3 runs 14 residues. This chain's CDR3 is CASSEGLFNSPLHF. The CDR3 nucleotides are TGTGCCAGCAGTGAAGGACTGTTCAATTCACCCCTCCACTTT.

Many counts were recorded for this clonotype. This chain uses TRBV7-9 with TRBJ2-1; D not resolved. CDR1 is SEHNR and CDR2 is FQNEAQ in the germline V gene (reference sequence). CDR3 length equals 11 residues. V was trimmed by 7 bases and J by 10 bases, leaving 11 bases between them. The CDR3 DNA follows: TGTGCCAGCACAACTGTGGAGGAGCAGTTCTTC. As protein: CASTTVEEQFF.

This clonotype has a handful of counts. In DNA, the CDR3 is TGTGCCAGCAGCGCGTCTCCGACAGTGGCCTATGGCTACACCTTC. Amino acids: CASSASPTVAYGYTF. The chain couples TRBV9 to TRBJ1-2; possibly TRBD1 for D (5 bases). The CDR3 totals 15 residues. V lost 3 bases to trimming and J lost 4 bases, with 16 bases between them. Germline V lookup: CDR1 SGDLS, CDR2 YYNGEE.

This clonotype came up many times. The V call is TRBV12-3 or TRBV12-4, the J call TRBJ1-2; D perhaps matches TRBD1 (5 bases). The CDR3 consists of 13 residues. V was cut by 5 bases and J by 3 bases, with 10 bases left in between. The CDR3 DNA reads as TGTGCCAGCAGTCCAGGGACGGACTATGGCTACACCTTC. Protein: CASSPGTDYGYTF.

On this clonotype: A much larger clone lies a single base off, so this may be a read error. This chain connects TRBV12-3 or TRBV12-4 to TRBJ2-7, with 7 nucleotides matching TRBD1. This CDR3 has 13 amino acids. The trim removed 1 base at V and 9 bases at J, leaving 6 bases unmatched. This CDR3 is CASSLEDRSGQYF. The DNA for the CDR3 is TGTGCCAGCAGTTTAGAGGACAGGTCGGGGCAGTACTTC.

This clonotype has ten or more counts. V is TRBV5-1 and J is TRBJ2-7, with a possible D match to TRBD2 (6 bases). CDR3 size: 14 residues. The V and J ends lost 3 bases and 0 bases respectively, with 10 bases between them. The V gene's germline CDR1 is SGHRS and CDR2 YFSETQ. CDR3 DNA sequence: TGCGCCAGCAGCTATAGCGGCAGCTCCTACGAGCAGTACTTC. Translating gives CASSYSGSSYEQYF. The full variable domain, with the rest looked up from reference TRBV5-1 and TRBJ2-7, is KAGVTQTPRYLIKTRGQQVTLSCSPISGHRSVSWYQQTPGQGLQFLFEYFSETQRNKGNFPGRFSGRQFSNSRSEMNVSTLELGDSALYLCASSYSGSSYEQYFGPGTRLTVT.

The CDR3 region has the DNA TGTGCCAGCAGCTTAGAGGGGGGGGGATCTGGGGCCAACGTCCTGACTTTC. As protein: CASSLEGGGSGANVLTF. The chain is built from TRBV11-2 and TRBJ2-6, with 7 bases that match TRBD2. CDR1 is SGHAT, CDR2 FQNNGV, per germline. Losses at the gene ends were 0 bases for V and 1 base for J; bases not matched to a gene: 3. The CDR3 is 17 amino acids.